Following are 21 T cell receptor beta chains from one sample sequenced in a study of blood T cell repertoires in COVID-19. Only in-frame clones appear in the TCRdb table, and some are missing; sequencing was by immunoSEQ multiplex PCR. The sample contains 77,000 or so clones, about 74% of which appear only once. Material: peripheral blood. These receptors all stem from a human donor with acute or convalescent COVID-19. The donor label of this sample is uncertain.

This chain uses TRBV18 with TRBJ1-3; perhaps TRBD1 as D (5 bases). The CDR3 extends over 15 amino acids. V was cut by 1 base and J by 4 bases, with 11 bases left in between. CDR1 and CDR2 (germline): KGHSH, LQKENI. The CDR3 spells CASSPLWGAGNTIYF. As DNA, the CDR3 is TGTGCCAGCTCACCACTTTGGGGCGCAGGAAACACCATATATTTT.

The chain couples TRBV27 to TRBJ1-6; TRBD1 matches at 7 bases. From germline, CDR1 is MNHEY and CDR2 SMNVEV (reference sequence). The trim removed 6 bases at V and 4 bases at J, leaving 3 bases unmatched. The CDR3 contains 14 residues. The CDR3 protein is CASRPGQYNSPLHF. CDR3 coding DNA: TGTGCCAGCAGGCCGGGACAGTATAATTCACCCCTCCACTTT.

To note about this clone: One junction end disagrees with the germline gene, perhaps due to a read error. The CDR3 region is CASSPSRGGTYTQYF. DNA of the CDR3: TGTGCCAGCAGCCCCTCGCGGGGGGGCACATATACGCAGTATTTT. This rearrangement joins TRBV3-1 (or the pseudogene TRBV3-2) to TRBJ2-3; 9 bases match TRBD2. Germline V gives CDR1 LGHDT, CDR2 YNNKEL (reference sequence). The CDR3 is made up of 15 amino acids.

The CDR3 DNA sequence: TGTGCCAGTAGTATGGGCGGGGAGAGGGCCAGGGAGACCCAGTACTTC. It codes for CASSMGGERARETQYF. This chain connects TRBV19 to TRBJ2-5; D is perhaps TRBD2 (6 bases). With 3 bases removed from V and 5 bases from J, the gap between germline ends came to 19 bases. Germline CDR1 LNHDA, CDR2 SQIVND (reference sequence). This CDR3 has 16 residues.

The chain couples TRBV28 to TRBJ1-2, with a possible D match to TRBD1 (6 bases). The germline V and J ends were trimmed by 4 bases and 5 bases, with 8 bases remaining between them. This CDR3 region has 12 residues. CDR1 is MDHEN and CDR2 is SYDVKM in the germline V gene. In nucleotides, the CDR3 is TGTGCCAGCAGTTCAACAGGGTATGGCTACACCTTC. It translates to CASSSTGYGYTF.

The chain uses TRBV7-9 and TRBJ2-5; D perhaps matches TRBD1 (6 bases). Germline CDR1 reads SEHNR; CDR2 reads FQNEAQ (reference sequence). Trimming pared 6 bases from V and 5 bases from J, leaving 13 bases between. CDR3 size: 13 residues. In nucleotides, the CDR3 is TGTGCCAGCAGTCTTACAGGGTTGGAGACCCAGTACTTC. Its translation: CASSLTGLETQYF. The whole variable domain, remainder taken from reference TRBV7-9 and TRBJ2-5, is DTGVSQNPRHKITKRGQNVTFRCDPISEHNRLYWYRQTLGQGPEFLTYFQNEAQLEKSRLLSDRFSAERPKGSFSTLEIQRTEQGDSAMYLCASSLTGLETQYFGPGTRLLVL.

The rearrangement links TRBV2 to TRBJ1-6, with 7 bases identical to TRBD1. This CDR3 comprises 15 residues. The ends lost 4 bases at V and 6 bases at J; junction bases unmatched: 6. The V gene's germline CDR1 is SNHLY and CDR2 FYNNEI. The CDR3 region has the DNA TGTGCCAGCAGTGTTTCCGGACAGGTTAATTCACCCCTCCACTTT. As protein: CASSVSGQVNSPLHF.

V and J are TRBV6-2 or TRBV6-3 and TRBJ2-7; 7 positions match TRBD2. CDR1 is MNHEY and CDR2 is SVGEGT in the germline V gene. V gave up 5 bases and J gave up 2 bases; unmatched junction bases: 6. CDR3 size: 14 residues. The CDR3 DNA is TGTGCCAGCAGTGTACCGGGACTACCCTACGAGCAGTACTTC. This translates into CASSVPGLPYEQYF.

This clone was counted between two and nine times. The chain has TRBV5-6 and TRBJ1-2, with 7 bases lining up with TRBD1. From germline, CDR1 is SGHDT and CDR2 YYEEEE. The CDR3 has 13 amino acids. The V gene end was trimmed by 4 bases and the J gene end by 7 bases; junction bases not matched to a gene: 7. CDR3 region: CASSTPTGSGYTF. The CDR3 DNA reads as TGTGCCAGCAGCACTCCGACAGGGAGTGGCTACACCTTC.

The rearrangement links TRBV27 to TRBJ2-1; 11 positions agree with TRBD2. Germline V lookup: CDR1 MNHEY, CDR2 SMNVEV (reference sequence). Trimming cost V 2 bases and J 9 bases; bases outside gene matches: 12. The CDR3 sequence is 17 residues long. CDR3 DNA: TGTGCCAGCAGTTTAATACTAGCGGGGGCTCCTCGCGGTGAGCAGTTCTTC. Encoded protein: CASSLILAGAPRGEQFF.

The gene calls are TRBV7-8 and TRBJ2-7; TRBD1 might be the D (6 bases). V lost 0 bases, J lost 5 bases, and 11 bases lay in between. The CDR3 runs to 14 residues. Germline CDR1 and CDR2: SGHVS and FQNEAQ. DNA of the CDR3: TGTGCCAGCAGCTTAGCCCAAGGGGGAAACGAGCAGTACTTC. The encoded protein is CASSLAQGGNEQYF.

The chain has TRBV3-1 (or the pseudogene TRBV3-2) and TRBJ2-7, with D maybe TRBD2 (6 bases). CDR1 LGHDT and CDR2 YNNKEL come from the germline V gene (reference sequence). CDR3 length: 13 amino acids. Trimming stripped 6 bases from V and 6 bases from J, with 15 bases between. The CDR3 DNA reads TGTGCCAGCAGAGCAACGGGGGTGGGCGAGCAGTACGTC. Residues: CASRATGVGEQYV.

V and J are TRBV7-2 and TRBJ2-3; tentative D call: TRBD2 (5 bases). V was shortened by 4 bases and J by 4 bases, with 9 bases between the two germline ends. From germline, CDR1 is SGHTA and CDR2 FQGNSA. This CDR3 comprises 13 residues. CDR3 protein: CASSSDWADTQYF. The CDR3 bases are TGTGCCAGCAGCTCGGACTGGGCAGATACGCAGTATTTT.

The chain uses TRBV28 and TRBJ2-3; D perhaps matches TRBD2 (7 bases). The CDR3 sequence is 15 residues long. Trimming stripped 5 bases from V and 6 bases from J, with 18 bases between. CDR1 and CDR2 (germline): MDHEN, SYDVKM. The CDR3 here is CASSPPGGLSDTQYF. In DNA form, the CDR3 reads TGTGCCAGCAGTCCCCCGGGGGGCCTATCCGATACGCAGTATTTT.

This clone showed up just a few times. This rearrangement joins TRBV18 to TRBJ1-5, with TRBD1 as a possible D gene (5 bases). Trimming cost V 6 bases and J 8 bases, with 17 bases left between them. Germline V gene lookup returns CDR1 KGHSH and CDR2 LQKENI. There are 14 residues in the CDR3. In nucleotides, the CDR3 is TGTGCCAGCTCGGGCAGGGAAGGATTGGAGCCCCAGCATTTT. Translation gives CASSGREGLEPQHF.

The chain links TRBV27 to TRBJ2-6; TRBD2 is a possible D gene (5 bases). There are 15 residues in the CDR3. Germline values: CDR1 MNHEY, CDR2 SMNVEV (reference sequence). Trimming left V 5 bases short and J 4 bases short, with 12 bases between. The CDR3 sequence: CASSPGSLGANVLTF. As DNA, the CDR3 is TGTGCCAGCAGTCCGGGGAGCTTGGGGGCCAACGTCCTGACTTTC.

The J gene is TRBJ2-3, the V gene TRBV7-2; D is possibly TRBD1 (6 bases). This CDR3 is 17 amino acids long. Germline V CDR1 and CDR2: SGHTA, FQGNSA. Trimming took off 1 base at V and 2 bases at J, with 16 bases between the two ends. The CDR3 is CASSLVPWGRITDTQYF. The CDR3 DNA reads TGTGCCAGCAGCTTAGTTCCTTGGGGGCGGATCACAGATACGCAGTATTTT.

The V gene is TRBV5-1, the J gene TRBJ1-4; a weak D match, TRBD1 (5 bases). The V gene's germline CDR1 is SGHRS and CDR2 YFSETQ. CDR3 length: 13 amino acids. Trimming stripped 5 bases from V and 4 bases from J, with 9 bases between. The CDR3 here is CASRGQFNEKLFF. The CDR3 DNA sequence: TGCGCCAGCAGGGGGCAGTTTAATGAAAAACTGTTTTTT.

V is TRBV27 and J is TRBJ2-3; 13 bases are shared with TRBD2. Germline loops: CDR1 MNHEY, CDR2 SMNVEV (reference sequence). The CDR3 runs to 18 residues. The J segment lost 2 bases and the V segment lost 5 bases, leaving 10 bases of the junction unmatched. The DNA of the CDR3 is TGTGCCAGCAGTATGACTAGCGGGAGGACCCGGACCACAGATACGCAGTATTTT. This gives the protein CASSMTSGRTRTTDTQYF.

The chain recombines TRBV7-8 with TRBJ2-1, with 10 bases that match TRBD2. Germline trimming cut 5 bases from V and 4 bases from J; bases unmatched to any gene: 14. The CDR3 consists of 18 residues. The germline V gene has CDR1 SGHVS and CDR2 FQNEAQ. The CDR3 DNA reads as TGTGCCAGCAGCGCCCAACGAGCGGGGGGGCACGTATACAATGAGCAGTTCTTC. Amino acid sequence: CASSAQRAGGHVYNEQFF.

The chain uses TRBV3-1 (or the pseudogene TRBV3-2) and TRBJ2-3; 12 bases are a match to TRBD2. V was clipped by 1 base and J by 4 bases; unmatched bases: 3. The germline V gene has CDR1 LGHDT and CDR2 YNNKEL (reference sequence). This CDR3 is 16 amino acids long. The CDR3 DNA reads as TGTGCCAGCAGCCAAGCTAGCGGGAGGGCCGCAGATACGCAGTATTTT. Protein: CASSQASGRAADTQYF.